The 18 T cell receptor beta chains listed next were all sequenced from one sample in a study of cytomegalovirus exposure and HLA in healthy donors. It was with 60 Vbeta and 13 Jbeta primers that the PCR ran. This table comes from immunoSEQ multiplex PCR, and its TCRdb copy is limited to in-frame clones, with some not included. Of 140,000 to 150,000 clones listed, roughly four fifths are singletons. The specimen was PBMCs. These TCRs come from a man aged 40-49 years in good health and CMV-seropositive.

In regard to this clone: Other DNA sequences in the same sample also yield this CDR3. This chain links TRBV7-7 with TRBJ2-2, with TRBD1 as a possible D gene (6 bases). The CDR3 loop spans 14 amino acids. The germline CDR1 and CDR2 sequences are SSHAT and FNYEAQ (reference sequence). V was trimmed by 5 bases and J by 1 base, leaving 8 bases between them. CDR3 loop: CASSLTGNTGELFF. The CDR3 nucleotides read TGTGCCAGCAGCCTGACAGGGAACACCGGGGAGCTGTTTTTT.

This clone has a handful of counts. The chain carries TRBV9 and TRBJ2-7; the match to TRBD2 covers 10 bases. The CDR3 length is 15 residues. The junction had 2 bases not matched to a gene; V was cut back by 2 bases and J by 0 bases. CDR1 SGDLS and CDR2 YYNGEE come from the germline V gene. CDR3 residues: CASSVLAGDSYEQYF. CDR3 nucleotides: TGTGCCAGCAGCGTTCTAGCGGGGGACTCCTACGAGCAGTACTTC.

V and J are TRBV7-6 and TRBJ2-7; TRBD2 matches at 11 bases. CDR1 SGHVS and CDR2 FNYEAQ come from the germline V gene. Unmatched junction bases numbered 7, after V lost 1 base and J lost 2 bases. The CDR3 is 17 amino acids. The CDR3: CASSLVTGTSGTYEQYF. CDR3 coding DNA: TGTGCCAGCAGCTTAGTCACCGGGACTAGCGGCACCTACGAGCAGTACTTC.

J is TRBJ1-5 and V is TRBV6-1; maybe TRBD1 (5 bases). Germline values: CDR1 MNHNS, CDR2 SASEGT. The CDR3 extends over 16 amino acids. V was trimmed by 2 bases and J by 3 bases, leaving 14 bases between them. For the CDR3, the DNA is TGTGCCAGCAGTGAACGGGCAGGGTATTCCAATCAGCCCCAGCATTTT. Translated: CASSERAGYSNQPQHF.

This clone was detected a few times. CDR3 amino acids: CASSPWTLSHNEQFF. The CDR3 bases are TGTGCCAGCTCACCGTGGACACTATCCCACAATGAGCAGTTCTTC. The V gene is TRBV18, the J gene TRBJ2-1, with D perhaps matching TRBD1 (5 bases). Germline-derived CDR1 and CDR2 are KGHSH and LQKENI. V was cut by 3 bases and J by 5 bases, with 14 bases left in between. The CDR3 consists of 15 residues.

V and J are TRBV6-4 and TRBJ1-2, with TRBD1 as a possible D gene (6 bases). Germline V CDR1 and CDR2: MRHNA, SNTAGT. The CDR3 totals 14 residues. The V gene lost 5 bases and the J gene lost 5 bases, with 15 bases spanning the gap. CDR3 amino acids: CASSPEQGGYGYTF. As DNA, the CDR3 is TGTGCCAGCAGTCCAGAACAGGGAGGGTATGGCTACACCTTC.

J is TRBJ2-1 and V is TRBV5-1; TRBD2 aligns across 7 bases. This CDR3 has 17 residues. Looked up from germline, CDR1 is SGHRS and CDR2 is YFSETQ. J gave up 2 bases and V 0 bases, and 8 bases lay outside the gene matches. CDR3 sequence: CASSLGAGGSPYNEQFF. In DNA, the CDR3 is TGCGCCAGCAGCTTGGGGGCCGGCGGGAGCCCCTACAATGAGCAGTTCTTC. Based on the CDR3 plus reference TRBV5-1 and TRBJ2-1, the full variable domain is KAGVTQTPRYLIKTRGQQVTLSCSPISGHRSVSWYQQTPGQGLQFLFEYFSETQRNKGNFPGRFSGRQFSNSRSEMNVSTLELGDSALYLCASSLGAGGSPYNEQFFGPGTRLTVL.

CDR3 nucleotide sequence: TGTGCCAGCAGCCAAGGGGGCTCCGGTGGCTACACCTTC. Its translation is CASSQGGSGGYTF. The V gene is TRBV14, the J gene TRBJ1-2; D possibly corresponds to TRBD1 (5 bases). CDR3 length: 13 amino acids. The V end was cut by 1 base, the J end by 7 bases, with 10 bases between. Germline V gene sequence: CDR1 SGHDN, CDR2 FVKESK.

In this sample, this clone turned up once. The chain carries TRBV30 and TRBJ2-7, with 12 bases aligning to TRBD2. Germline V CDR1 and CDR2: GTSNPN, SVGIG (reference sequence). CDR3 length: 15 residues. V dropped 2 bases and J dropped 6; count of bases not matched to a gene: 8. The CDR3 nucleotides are TGTGCCTGGAGTAAACAGACTAGCGGGAGACTCGAGCAGTACTTC. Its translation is CAWSKQTSGRLEQYF.

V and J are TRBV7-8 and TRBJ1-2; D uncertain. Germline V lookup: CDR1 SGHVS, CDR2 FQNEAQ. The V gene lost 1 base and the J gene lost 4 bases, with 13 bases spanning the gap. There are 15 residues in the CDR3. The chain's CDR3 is CASSLGPPEAYGYTF. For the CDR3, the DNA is TGTGCCAGCAGCTTAGGGCCCCCGGAGGCCTATGGCTACACCTTC. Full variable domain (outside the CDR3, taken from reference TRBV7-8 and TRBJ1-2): GAGVSQSPRYKVAKRGQDVALRCDPISGHVSLFWYQQALGQGPEFLTYFQNEAQLDKSGLPSDRFFAERPEGSVSTLKIQRTQQEDSAVYLCASSLGPPEAYGYTFGSGTRLTVV.

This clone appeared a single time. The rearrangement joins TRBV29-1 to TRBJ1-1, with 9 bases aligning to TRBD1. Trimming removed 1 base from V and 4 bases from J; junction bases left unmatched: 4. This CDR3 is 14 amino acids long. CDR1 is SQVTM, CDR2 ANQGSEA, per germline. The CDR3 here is CSVEVDRGGTEAFF. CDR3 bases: TGCAGCGTTGAAGTGGACAGGGGAGGCACTGAAGCTTTCTTT.

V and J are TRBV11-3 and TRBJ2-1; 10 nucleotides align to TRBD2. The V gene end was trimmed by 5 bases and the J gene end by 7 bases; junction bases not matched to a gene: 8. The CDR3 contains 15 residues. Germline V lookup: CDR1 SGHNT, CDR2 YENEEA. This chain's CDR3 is CASSPRASGRNEQFF. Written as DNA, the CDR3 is TGTGCCAGCAGCCCCCGTGCTAGCGGGAGAAATGAGCAGTTCTTC. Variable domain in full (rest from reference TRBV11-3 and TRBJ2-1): EAGVVQSPRYKIIEKKQPVAFWCNPISGHNTLYWYLQNLGQGPELLIRYENEEAVDDSQLPKDRFSAERLKGVDSTLKIQPAELGDSAVYLCASSPRASGRNEQFFGPGTRLTVL.

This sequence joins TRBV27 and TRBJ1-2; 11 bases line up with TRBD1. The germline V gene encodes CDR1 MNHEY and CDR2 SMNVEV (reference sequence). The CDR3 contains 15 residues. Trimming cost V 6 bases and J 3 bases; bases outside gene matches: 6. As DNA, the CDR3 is TGTGCCAGCAGAGATAGGGACAGGGGGTACTATGGCTACACCTTC. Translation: CASRDRDRGYYGYTF.

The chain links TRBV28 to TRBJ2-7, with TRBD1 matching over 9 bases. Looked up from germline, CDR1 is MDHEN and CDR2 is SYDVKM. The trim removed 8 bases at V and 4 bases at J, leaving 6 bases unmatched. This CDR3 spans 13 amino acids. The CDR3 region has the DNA TGTGCCAGCGTCCGGACAGGGGTTTACGAGCAGTACTTC. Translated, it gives CASVRTGVYEQYF.

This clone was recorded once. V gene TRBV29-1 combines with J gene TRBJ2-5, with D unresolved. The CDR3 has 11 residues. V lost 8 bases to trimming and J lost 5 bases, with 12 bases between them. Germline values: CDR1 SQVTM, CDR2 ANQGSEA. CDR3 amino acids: CSLSMEETQYF. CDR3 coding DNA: TGCAGCCTTAGCATGGAGGAGACCCAGTACTTC.

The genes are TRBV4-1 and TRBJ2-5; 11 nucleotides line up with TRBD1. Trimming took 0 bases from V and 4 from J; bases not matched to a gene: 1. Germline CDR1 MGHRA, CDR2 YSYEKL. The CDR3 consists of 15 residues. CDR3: CASSQDGTGGETQYF. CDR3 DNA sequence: TGCGCCAGCAGCCAAGACGGGACAGGGGGAGAGACCCAGTACTTC.

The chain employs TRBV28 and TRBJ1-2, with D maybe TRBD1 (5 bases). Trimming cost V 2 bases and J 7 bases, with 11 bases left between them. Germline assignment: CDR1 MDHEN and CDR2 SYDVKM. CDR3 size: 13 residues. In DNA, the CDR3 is TGTGCCAGCAGTTTACCGGGGGTTGGTGGCTACACCTTC. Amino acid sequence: CASSLPGVGGYTF.

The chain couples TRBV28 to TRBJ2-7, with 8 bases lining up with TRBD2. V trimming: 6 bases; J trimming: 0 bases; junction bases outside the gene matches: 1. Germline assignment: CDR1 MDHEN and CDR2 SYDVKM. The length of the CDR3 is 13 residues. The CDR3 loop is CASRRGASYEQYF. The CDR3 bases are TGTGCCAGCAGGCGGGGGGCCTCCTACGAGCAGTACTTC.